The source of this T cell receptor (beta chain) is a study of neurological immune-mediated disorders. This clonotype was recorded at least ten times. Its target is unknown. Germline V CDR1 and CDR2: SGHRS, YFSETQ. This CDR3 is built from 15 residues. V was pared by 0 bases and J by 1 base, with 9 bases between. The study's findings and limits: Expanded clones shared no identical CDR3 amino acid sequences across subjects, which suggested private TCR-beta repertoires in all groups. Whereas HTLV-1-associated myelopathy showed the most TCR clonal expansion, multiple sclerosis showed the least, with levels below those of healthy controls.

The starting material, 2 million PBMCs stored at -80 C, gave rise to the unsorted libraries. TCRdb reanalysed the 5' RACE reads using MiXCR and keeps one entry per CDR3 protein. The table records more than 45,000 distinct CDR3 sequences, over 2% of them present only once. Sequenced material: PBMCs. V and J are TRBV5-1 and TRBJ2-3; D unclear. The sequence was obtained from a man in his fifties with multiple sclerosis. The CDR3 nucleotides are TGCGCCAGCAGCTTGGACAGTACTCGCACAGATACGCAGTATTTT. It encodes CASSLDSTRTDTQYF.